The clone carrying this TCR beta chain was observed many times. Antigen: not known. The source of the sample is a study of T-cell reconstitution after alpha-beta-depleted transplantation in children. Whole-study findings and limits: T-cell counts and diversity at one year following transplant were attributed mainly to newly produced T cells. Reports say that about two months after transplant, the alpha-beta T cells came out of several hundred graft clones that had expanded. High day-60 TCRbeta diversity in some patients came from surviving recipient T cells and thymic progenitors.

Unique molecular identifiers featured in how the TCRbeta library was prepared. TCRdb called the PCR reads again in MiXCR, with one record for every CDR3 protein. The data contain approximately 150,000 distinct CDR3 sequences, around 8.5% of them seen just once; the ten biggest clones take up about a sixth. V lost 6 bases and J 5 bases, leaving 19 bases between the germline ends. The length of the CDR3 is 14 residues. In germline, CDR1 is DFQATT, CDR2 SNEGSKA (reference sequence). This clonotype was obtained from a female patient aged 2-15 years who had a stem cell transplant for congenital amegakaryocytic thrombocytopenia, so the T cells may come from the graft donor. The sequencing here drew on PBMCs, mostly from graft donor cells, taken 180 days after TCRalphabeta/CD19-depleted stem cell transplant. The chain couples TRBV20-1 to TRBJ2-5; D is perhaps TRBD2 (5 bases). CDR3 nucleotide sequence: TGCAGTGCCAGGATCGGGATACTAATGGAGACCCAGTACTTC. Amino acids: CSARIGILMETQYF.